This TCR beta chain was recorded in a study of PD-1 blockade in classical Hodgkin lymphoma. Study findings and constraints: Significant TCR diversity gains by C4D1 occurred in CD4+ but not CD8+ cells. Newly diagnosed patients had baseline TCR diversity that was reportedly lower than that of healthy donors. Excluded were patients who started nivolumab under 1 year after ASCT, a group that had lower diversity.

With respect to this clone: Its target is unknown.

All the patients suffered relapse after autologous stem cell transplantation, and brentuximab vedotin exposure differed. Relapsed/refractory classical Hodgkin lymphoma patients had complete, partial or progressive responses. The data were produced by immunoSEQ multiplex PCR, yet TCRdb's version contains in-frame clones alone and is incomplete. The sample consists of more than 15,000 clones, 70% to 90% of them appearing once. The sequence was collected from a human donor with classical Hodgkin lymphoma. Material: peripheral blood mononuclear cells (PBMCs), obtained before the second cycle of nivolumab.

CDR3 in amino acids: CASSLLGKGYEQYF. In DNA form, the CDR3 reads TGCGCCAGCAGCTTGTTGGGCAAGGGCTACGAGCAGTACTTC. The J gene is TRBJ2-7, the V gene TRBV5-1; D is undetermined. The germline V gene encodes CDR1 SGHRS and CDR2 YFSETQ. This CDR3 contains 14 residues. The V end was cut by 1 base, the J end by 3 bases, with 11 bases between.